Listed below are T cell receptor beta chains from one sample, sequenced in a study of blood T cell repertoires in COVID-19. Here immunoSEQ multiplex PCR was the method, and the copy in TCRdb shows in-frame clones only, minus some. The table records just under 150,000 clones, 80% to 90% of them present only once. The sequencing input was peripheral blood. The receptors here all came from a woman aged 50 to 65 with active or convalescent COVID-19. The CDR3 runs from the conserved cysteine through the conserved F or W. A D gene is named only where the DNA matches it firmly. The size field is filled for only some rows; it gives once, few, many or a size class.

clone size: .
D gene: .
CDR3 length: 13
V gene: TRBV11-2
J gene: TRBJ1-6
CDR3 protein: CASSLGGNSPLHF
CDR3 DNA: TGTGCCAGCAGCTTAGGAGGGAATTCACCCCTCCACTTT

clone size: .
D gene: .
CDR3 length: 13
V gene: TRBV6-5
J gene: TRBJ2-7
CDR3 protein: CASSYGRDYEQYF
CDR3 DNA: TGTGCCAGCAGTTACGGTCGGGACTACGAGCAGTACTTC

clone size: .
D gene: TRBD1
CDR3 length: 14
V gene: TRBV28
J gene: TRBJ1-3
CDR3 protein: CASSGTGGGNTIYF
CDR3 DNA: TGTGCCAGCAGCGGCACAGGGGGAGGAAACACCATATATTTT

clone size: once
D gene: .
CDR3 length: 13
V gene: TRBV5-1
J gene: TRBJ2-7
CDR3 protein: CASTLDSPYEQYF
CDR3 DNA: TGCGCCAGCACGCTAGACAGCCCCTACGAGCAGTACTTC

clone size: .
D gene: .
CDR3 length: 15
V gene: TRBV4-1
J gene: TRBJ2-2
CDR3 protein: CASSQPWANTGELFF
CDR3 DNA: TGCGCCAGCAGCCAACCATGGGCCAACACCGGGGAGCTGTTTTTT

clone size: .
D gene: .
CDR3 length: 17
V gene: TRBV7-2
J gene: TRBJ1-4
CDR3 protein: CASSSHRGARTNEKLFF
CDR3 DNA: TGTGCCAGCAGCTCCCACCGGGGGGCGCGAACTAATGAAAAACTGTTTTTT

clone size: .
D gene: .
CDR3 length: 14
V gene: TRBV9
J gene: TRBJ2-3
CDR3 protein: CASSVDGGTDTQYF
CDR3 DNA: TGTGCCAGCAGCGTAGATGGGGGGACAGATACGCAGTATTTT

clone size: .
D gene: .
CDR3 length: 14
V gene: TRBV19
J gene: TRBJ1-5
CDR3 protein: CASSIDRGRQPQHF
CDR3 DNA: TGTGCCAGTAGTATAGACCGGGGTAGGCAGCCCCAGCATTTT

clone size: .
D gene: TRBD2
CDR3 length: 11
V gene: TRBV30
J gene: TRBJ2-5
CDR3 protein: CAWSPGGTQYF
CDR3 DNA: TGTGCCTGGAGTCCGGGGGGGACCCAGTACTTC

clone size: once
D gene: .
CDR3 length: 15
V gene: TRBV27
J gene: TRBJ2-7
CDR3 protein: CASSVQRASEGEQYF
CDR3 DNA: TGTGCCAGCAGTGTGCAGCGGGCCTCCGAAGGCGAGCAGTACTTC

clone size: .
D gene: TRBD1
CDR3 length: 13
V gene: TRBV12-3/TRBV12-4
J gene: TRBJ2-7
CDR3 protein: CASSLGQGYEQYF
CDR3 DNA: TGTGCCAGCAGTCTAGGACAGGGGTACGAGCAGTACTTC

clone size: .
D gene: .
CDR3 length: 15
V gene: TRBV19
J gene: TRBJ1-5
CDR3 protein: CASSIQGGRDQPQHF
CDR3 DNA: TGTGCCAGTAGTATCCAGGGAGGACGAGATCAGCCCCAGCATTTT

clone size: .
D gene: TRBD2
CDR3 length: 17
V gene: TRBV5-1
J gene: TRBJ2-1
CDR3 protein: CASSPGLAGATYNEQFF
CDR3 DNA: TGCGCCAGCAGCCCGGGACTAGCGGGAGCAACTTACAATGAGCAGTTCTTC

clone size: once
D gene: TRBD1
CDR3 length: 16
V gene: TRBV27
J gene: TRBJ2-1
CDR3 protein: CASSLRGTGSYNEQFF
CDR3 DNA: TGTGCCAGCAGTTTACGTGGGACAGGGTCCTACAATGAGCAGTTCTTC

clone size: .
D gene: TRBD2
CDR3 length: 14
V gene: TRBV19
J gene: TRBJ2-3
CDR3 protein: CASSMGGSADTQYF
CDR3 DNA: TGTGCCAGTAGTATGGGCGGGAGCGCAGATACGCAGTATTTT

clone size: .
D gene: .
CDR3 length: 15
V gene: TRBV5-1
J gene: TRBJ2-3
CDR3 protein: CASSLAPSTTDTQYF
CDR3 DNA: TGCGCCAGCAGCTTGGCCCCAAGCACGACAGATACGCAGTATTTT

clone size: .
D gene: TRBD2
CDR3 length: 15
V gene: TRBV7-9
J gene: TRBJ2-7
CDR3 protein: CASSPQREGRYEQYF
CDR3 DNA: TGTGCCAGCAGCCCCCAGCGGGAGGGCCGGTACGAGCAGTACTTC

clone size: .
D gene: .
CDR3 length: 16
V gene: TRBV18
J gene: TRBJ1-1
CDR3 protein: CASSPGPQTVNTEAFF
CDR3 DNA: TGTGCCAGCTCACCTGGTCCCCAAACAGTGAACACTGAAGCTTTCTTT

clone size: .
D gene: .
CDR3 length: 13
V gene: TRBV30
J gene: TRBJ1-1
CDR3 protein: CAWSRALNTEAFF
CDR3 DNA: TGTGCCTGGAGTAGAGCCCTGAACACTGAAGCTTTCTTT

clone size: .
D gene: .
CDR3 length: 12
V gene: TRBV28
J gene: TRBJ1-2
CDR3 protein: CASSSPGHGYTF
CDR3 DNA: TGTGCCAGCAGTTCCCCAGGGCATGGCTACACCTTC